This is a list of T cell receptor beta chains from one sample in a study of blood T cell repertoires in COVID-19. Assay: immunoSEQ multiplex PCR; the TCRdb copy retains only in-frame clones and omits some. Of roughly 50,000 clones listed, 89% were seen once; the top ten hold roughly an eighth. Sequencing input: peripheral blood. The receptors originated from a woman in her sixties or seventies with active COVID-19. The CDR3 runs from the conserved cysteine through the conserved F or W. The D gene is left open where the match is weak. Part of the rows lack a size; the others show once, few, many or a class for expanded clones.

CDR3,DNA,size,V,J,D
CASSVRDSVNTEAFF,TGTGCCAGCAGCGTTCGGGACAGTGTGAACACTGAAGCTTTCTTT,NA,TRBV6-5,TRBJ1-1,TRBD1
CSVSHSGDYGYTF,TGCAGCGTGTCCCACTCAGGCGACTATGGCTACACCTTC,NA,TRBV29-1,TRBJ1-2,NA
CASTGVANYGYTF,TGTGCCAGTACAGGAGTAGCTAACTATGGCTACACCTTC,NA,TRBV6-5,TRBJ1-2,NA
CASSIEGAAYNEQFF,TGTGCCAGTAGTATCGAGGGGGCCGCCTACAATGAGCAGTTCTTC,NA,TRBV19,TRBJ2-1,TRBD1
CAVESSGNTIYF,TGTGCTGTGGAGTCCTCTGGAAACACCATATATTTT,NA,TRBV12-3/TRBV12-4,TRBJ1-3,NA
CASSFERNTEAFF,TGTGCCAGCAGTTTCGAGCGGAACACTGAAGCTTTCTTT,NA,TRBV6-5,TRBJ1-1,NA
CASSLGLTGSSYNSPLHF,TGTGCCAGCAGTTTAGGGTTAACGGGGAGCTCCTATAATTCACCCCTCCACTTT,NA,TRBV27,TRBJ1-6,NA
CASSWGQYYGYTF,TGTGCCAGCAGCTGGGGACAATACTATGGCTACACCTTC,few,TRBV5-4,TRBJ1-2,NA
CASSPIKEEAFF,TGTGCCAGCTCACCAATAAAGGAGGAAGCTTTCTTT,NA,TRBV18,TRBJ1-1,NA
CASSWEGPYEQYF,TGTGCCAGCAGTTGGGAGGGTCCCTACGAGCAGTACTTC,NA,TRBV12-3/TRBV12-4,TRBJ2-7,TRBD2
CASSFSSTGEKLFF,TGTGCCAGCAGCTTCTCCTCGACGGGGGAAAAACTGTTTTTT,NA,TRBV7-9,TRBJ1-4,NA
CASSPQAGGTGELFF,TGTGCCAGCTCACCACAGGCAGGGGGCACCGGGGAGCTGTTTTTT,NA,TRBV18,TRBJ2-2,TRBD1
CASTRLAKNIQYF,TGTGCCAGCACCCGACTAGCCAAAAACATTCAGTACTTC,NA,TRBV11-2,TRBJ2-4,NA
CASSPRGTFYEQYF,TGCGCCAGCAGCCCCCGCGGGACCTTCTACGAGCAGTACTTC,NA,TRBV5-1,TRBJ2-7,NA
CASSLVTSGGSEQFF,TGCGCCAGCAGCTTGGTAACTAGCGGGGGTAGTGAGCAGTTCTTC,NA,TRBV5-1,TRBJ2-1,TRBD2